A selection of T cell receptor beta chains follows, all from one sample in a study of cytomegalovirus exposure and HLA in healthy donors. Measured with immunoSEQ multiplex PCR; TCRdb has only the in-frame clones, and not every one. The table has approximately 89,000 clones, around 77% seen once. The sequencing sample was made of PBMCs. The receptors were gathered from a man younger than 45 in good health and CMV-seronegative. Both conserved end residues are part of each CDR3. The D gene is left open where the match is weak. Only some rows state a clone size, as once, few, many or a class for expanded clones.

J | size | V | length | D | DNA | CDR3
TRBJ2-3 | NA | TRBV7-9 | 18 | TRBD2 | TGTGCCAGCAGCTTAACCCAGGGGCTAGCGGGGGAAGCGGATACGCAGTATTTT | CASSLTQGLAGEADTQYF
TRBJ2-1 | NA | TRBV2 | 17 | TRBD2 | TGTGCCAGCAGAAAGGGACTAGCGGCCAGCTCCTACAATGAGCAGTTCTTC | CASRKGLAASSYNEQFF
TRBJ1-1 | NA | TRBV27 | 15 | TRBD1 | TGTGCCAGCAGTCCACGACAGGGGAGGAACACTGAAGCTTTCTTT | CASSPRQGRNTEAFF
TRBJ2-1 | NA | TRBV7-8 | 14 | TRBD2 | TGTGCCAGCAGCGCTCTTCGGACTAGCGGCGAGCAGTTCTTC | CASSALRTSGEQFF
TRBJ1-2 | NA | TRBV6-5 | 14 | NA | TGTGCCAGCAGTTACTCTGAACGGAACTATGGCTACACCTTC | CASSYSERNYGYTF
TRBJ2-5 | NA | TRBV5-1 | 14 | NA | TGCGCCAGCAGCCGTACCAGGGGTGGAGAGACCCAGTACTTC | CASSRTRGGETQYF
TRBJ2-7 | NA | TRBV7-9 | 14 | NA | TGTGCCAGCAGCACCACGGGACTTGGCTACGAGCAGTACTTC | CASSTTGLGYEQYF
TRBJ1-3 | few | TRBV7-6 | 17 | TRBD1 | TGTGCCAGCAGCTCACAGGGGAACTCATTTTCTGGAAACACCATATATTTT | CASSSQGNSFSGNTIYF
TRBJ1-5 | NA | TRBV19 | 15 | NA | TGTGCCAGTAGTATAGGCTTCGGGTATAATCAGCCCCAGCATTTT | CASSIGFGYNQPQHF
TRBJ2-1 | NA | TRBV11-2 | 14 | NA | TGTGCCAGCAGCTTAAGCCGAGCTAATAGGCGGCGGTTCTTC | CASSLSRANRRRFF
TRBJ1-1 | NA | TRBV10-3 | 15 | NA | TGTGCCATCAAAAGAGGCCCAGGGGAAGGGTGGCAAGCTTTCTTT | CAIKRGPGEGWQAFF
TRBJ2-7 | NA | TRBV11-2 | 18 | TRBD2 | TGTGCCAGCAGCCCGGTGGCGACTAGCGGGAGAACCTCCTACGAGCAGTACTTC | CASSPVATSGRTSYEQYF
TRBJ1-4 | NA | TRBV30 | 16 | TRBD1 | TGTGCCTGGAGTATCTCCGGTCGACAGGGGAATGAAAAACTGTTTTTT | CAWSISGRQGNEKLFF
TRBJ2-1 | NA | TRBV4-2 | 18 | TRBD2 | TGTGCCAGCAGCCAACCATCATTTAGCGGGAGGGCCGGGAATGAGCAGTTCTTC | CASSQPSFSGRAGNEQFF
TRBJ1-5 | NA | TRBV7-8 | 19 | TRBD1 | TGTGCCAGCAGCCATCGGGGACAGGGGATTCCGTTTAGTAATCAGCCCCAGCATTTT | CASSHRGQGIPFSNQPQHF
TRBJ2-7 | once | TRBV19 | 15 | TRBD1 | TGTGCCAGTACCCCACAGGGGGCGATGTTCTACGAGCAGTACTTC | CASTPQGAMFYEQYF
TRBJ2-1 | NA | TRBV7-2 | 16 | TRBD2 | TGTGCCAGCACCCAGGACGGGGGAGGGCACTACAATGAGCAGTTCTTC | CASTQDGGGHYNEQFF
TRBJ1-2 | NA | TRBV15 | 14 | TRBD1 | TGTGCCACCAGCAGTGGACAGGCTAACTATGGCTACACCTTC | CATSSGQANYGYTF
TRBJ2-7 | NA | TRBV25-1 | 11 | NA | TGTGCCAGCAGTGGAGGCTACGAGCAGTACTTC | CASSGGYEQYF
TRBJ1-6 | few | TRBV6-1 | 15 | TRBD1 | TGTGCCAGCAGAGACAGGGACGCCTATAATTCACCCCTCCACTTT | CASRDRDAYNSPLHF
TRBJ2-1 | NA | TRBV6-1 | 14 | NA | TGTGCCAGTGGGAGGAGGGAATCCTACAATGAGCAGTTCTTC | CASGRRESYNEQFF
TRBJ2-1 | few | TRBV7-2 | 15 | NA | TGTGCCAGCAGCCCCCATCAGGGTGGTCGGGATGAGCAGTTCTTC | CASSPHQGGRDEQFF
TRBJ2-7 | NA | TRBV6-6 | 14 | TRBD1 | TGTGCCAGCAGTGGACAGGGTGGCTCCTACGAGCAGTACTTC | CASSGQGGSYEQYF
TRBJ2-2 | NA | TRBV4-1 | 14 | NA | TGCGCCAGCAGGCGGGACTCTAACACCGGGGAGCTGTTTTTT | CASRRDSNTGELFF
TRBJ1-3 | NA | TRBV2 | 15 | NA | TGTGCCAGCTCTGGGACACTCTTCTCTGGAAACACCATATATTTT | CASSGTLFSGNTIYF
TRBJ1-2 | NA | TRBV2 | 15 | TRBD1 | TGTGCCAGCACTAGAAAACAGGGGCGGGGCTATGGCTACACCTTC | CASTRKQGRGYGYTF
TRBJ1-2 | NA | TRBV19 | 13 | TRBD1 | TGTGCCAGTACCCCTCGGACAGGGGTTGGCTACACCTTC | CASTPRTGVGYTF
TRBJ2-3 | NA | TRBV27 | 18 | NA | TGTGCCAGCAGTTTCACCCGGGCCTACGGGGGAGGTGGGGATACGCAGTATTTT | CASSFTRAYGGGGDTQYF
TRBJ1-5 | NA | TRBV2 | 16 | TRBD1 | TGTGCCAGCAGTTACCTCGGACAGGGGGGGGATCAGCCCCAGCATTTT | CASSYLGQGGDQPQHF
TRBJ1-5 | NA | TRBV7-2 | 15 | NA | TGTGCCAGCAGCTTATGGGGGGGGCCAGGCCAGCCCCAGCATTTT | CASSLWGGPGQPQHF
TRBJ2-1 | NA | TRBV2 | 15 | TRBD2 | TGTGCCAGCAGTGTCTCGGGAGGGCCGGGCAATGAGCAGTTCTTC | CASSVSGGPGNEQFF
TRBJ2-5 | NA | TRBV5-4 | 16 | TRBD1 | TGTGCCAGCAGAGGAGCCGGGACAGGGGGCTACGAGACCCAGTACTTC | CASRGAGTGGYETQYF